This T cell receptor beta chain derives from a study of PD-1 blockade in classical Hodgkin lymphoma. As for time point: cycle 4 day 1 (C4D1), after 6 weeks of nivolumab. There was relapse after autologous stem cell transplantation in every patient, and there was variation in brentuximab vedotin exposure. Germline loops: CDR1 WSHSY, CDR2 SAAADI. With V trimmed by 0 bases and J by 2 bases, 13 bases remained unmatched. This CDR3 contains 19 residues. Profiled with immunoSEQ multiplex PCR; TCRdb holds only in-frame clones, not every one. The sample lists around 50,000 clones; 85% to 90% were seen once. This sample comprised peripheral blood mononuclear cells (PBMCs), obtained before the fourth cycle of nivolumab. The receptor's source is a human donor with classical Hodgkin lymphoma. The rearrangement uses TRBV10-2 and TRBJ2-1; TRBD2 matches 7 bases. This CDR3 is CASSESLESLAEAYNEQFF. DNA for the CDR3: TGCGCCAGCAGTGAGTCTCTCGAGAGTCTAGCGGAAGCCTACAATGAGCAGTTCTTC.